This TCR beta chain was profiled in a study of vaccination effects on CD4 cells after COVID-19. Of note for this clone: Its matching antigen is unknown.

Antigen-specific CD4+ T cells were expanded (with viral peptide pools) by the ViraFEST assay ahead of sequencing. Around day 10 of culture, CD4+ T cells were separated out. This individual contracted SARS-CoV-2 between March and December 2020, as verified by PCR. Study-wide points: Late post-vaccination, clones induced by infection and those induced by vaccine underwent marked clonal contraction.

Libraries were prepared by immunoSEQ multiplex PCR; TCRdb keeps only in-frame clonotypes and omits some of them. The profile shows roughly 25,000 clones, 78% of them singletons. Trimming at V came to 2 bases and at J to 2 bases, leaving 5 bases not matched to a gene. This CDR3 comprises 15 residues. Germline loops: CDR1 SEHNR, CDR2 FQNEAQ (reference sequence). The receptor was derived from a human donor who had a prior SARS-CoV-2 infection. The input for sequencing was CD4+ T cells from PBMCs cultured with HCoV-NL63 spike peptides, taken before COVID-19 vaccination. The chain has TRBV7-9 and TRBJ2-7, with 8 nucleotides matching TRBD1. The CDR3, as DNA: TGTGCCAGCAGCTTATATGGGACAGGTACCTACGAGCAGTACTTC. This sequence encodes CASSLYGTGTYEQYF.